The present entry profiles one T cell receptor beta chain with its context. What antigen it recognizes has not been identified. It has no much larger one-base neighbor in the sample; base qualities were not kept. TCR CDR3 regions were amplified from genomic DNA by multiplex PCR using the deep immunoSEQ assay. For each cell subset, the extracted genomic DNA was distributed evenly across all wells of several immunoSEQ 96-well plates, and each plate served as one replicate. For sorted subsets, roughly 190 ng of genomic DNA, equivalent to 25,000 to 35,000 T cell genomes, went into each replicate PCR. The purified libraries were quantified using a Qubit 3.0 fluorometer, sized with a Bioanalyzer 2100, and then quantified again using the KAPA Library Quantification kit. A separate single-read 150-cycle Illumina NextSeq 550 flow cell was used to sequence each immunoSEQ 96-well plate. The source study handled its data this way. Because the immunoSEQ output included only junctional sequences and no quality scores, the filtering could not be the same as the filtering used for full-length reads. To assign V/J genes and CDR3, sequences were annotated using PyIR, a Python wrapper for IgBLAST v1.9, with IMGT germline references. Reads with weak V/J assignments (E-value above 1e-6), missing CDR3, stop codons, out-of-frame junctions, or ambiguous translated residues were removed. V3J clonotypes were defined as sequences sharing an identical inferred V gene, J gene, and CDR3 amino acid sequence. Percentage overlap between repertoires was calculated by dividing the number of shared unique clonotypes by the size of the smaller repertoire. Richness of each repertoire was evaluated using RTK rarefaction, the Chao1 estimator, and Recon v2.1 estimates of unobserved clonotypes. OLGA was used to compute generation probabilities for all TCRbeta clonotypes that the gDNA method yielded from a handful of donors. The table was pulled from immuneACCESS by TCRdb, which kept in-frame rearrangements only. Such tables lose some clones; where checked, under half of the loss comes from unresolved V genes, and the rest has no known cause. V and J calls plus clone size are reproduced from that table; the DNA served to infer D and trimming. Recorded for this sample are roughly 2.6 million clones; approximately 94% of them occurred a single time. The top ten clonotypes cover roughly 0.14% of the sample.

The data were taken from a study of shared clonotypes between healthy human individuals (dated by TCRdb to about 2020). Some background on the complete study: Three men and a couple of women, aged 18 to 49 years, made up the cohort. Libraries were prepared and TCR repertoires were sequenced by different laboratories using diverse techniques, in order to increase sequencing depth and limit assay-specific biases. For each donor, three plates each were used for CD4 naive and CD4 memory, two plates were used for CD8 naive, and one plate was used for CD8 memory. To estimate repertoire size and how much clonotype sharing occurs between individuals, the study deeply sequenced the blood TCR repertoires of five healthy adults. Each donor's leukapheresis produced roughly between roughly 0.85 and 9.5 billion PBMCs. The paper as a whole reports these results and caveats: Naive subsets generally had larger estimated clonotype richness than memory subsets. Sampling was restricted to blood, and TCR repertoires in tissues likely differ from the TCR repertoires found in blood. The small number of donors limited the genetic and exposure-history diversity represented. Clonotypes shared by all four sorted-subset donors showed higher generation probabilities than non-shared clonotypes. Pairwise subsampling led to the expectation that sequencing depth would affect the degree of clonotype sharing among donors. Even with the large sequencing depth, rarefaction of the sorted-subset datasets indicated that sequencing was incomplete. About 5% of naive CD4, 3.5% of naive CD8, approximately 2% of memory CD4, and approximately 0.39% of memory CD8 clonotypes were shared across several donors.

Between the V and J ends, shortened by 2 bases and 2 bases respectively, the junction contains 12 bases. Spanning cysteine to phenylalanine, the CDR3 consists of 15 amino acids. Just CDR3 DNA is preserved here, 45 bases in frame from base 1. CDR1 and CDR2, per the germline V gene, are KGHSH and LQKENI. Donors were healthy HIV-negative adults with no recently reported acute infections or vaccinations. Every donor was a Caucasian adult residing in Nashville, Tennessee, USA. CD4+ T cells were enriched through magnetic negative selection, after which naive cells were positively selected on CD45RA and the remaining negative fraction served as the memory subset. After blood collection by leukapheresis, PBMCs were isolated using Ficoll-Histopaque density gradient centrifugation and then cryopreserved in the vapor phase of liquid nitrogen. Purity and quantity of every magnetically sorted T cell population were checked by analytical flow cytometry. Each sorted fraction had its genomic DNA isolated and then quantified by UV absorbance on a Nanodrop 2000c.

The sequenced material came from naive CD4+ T cells sorted from blood. The sample's cell subset or site, from its label and the paper: CD45RA+ positively selected. The sequence was obtained from a man younger than 35 in good health. The V gene is TRBV18 and the J gene is TRBJ2-5; the D gene cannot be named for sure. The sequence in DNA is TGTGCCAGCTCACCAAGGGCACAGATACAAGAGACCCAGTACTTC. Translated, it reads CASSPRAQIQETQYF.